These 14 T cell receptor beta chains originate from one sample sequenced in a study of PD-1 blockade in mismatch repair-deficient tumors. TCRdb keeps only in-frame clones here, not all; method: immunoSEQ multiplex PCR. The repertoire includes under 75,000 clones, more than 70% of them detected once, and about 15% sits in the top ten. The sample was peripheral blood, taken 52 weeks after starting pembrolizumab. All receptors come from an adult with mismatch repair-deficient cancer.

The chain has TRBV5-8 and TRBJ2-5; TRBD2 matches at 11 bases. CDR3 size: 17 residues. Per the germline V gene, CDR1 is SGHTS and CDR2 is YDEGEE. Losses at the gene ends were 0 bases for V and 5 bases for J; bases not matched to a gene: 9. CDR3 in amino acids: CASSLGLAGGPGETQYF. The CDR3 DNA follows: TGTGCCAGCAGCTTGGGGTTAGCGGGAGGGCCAGGGGAGACCCAGTACTTC.

The chain links TRBV19 to TRBJ2-3; no firm D call. CDR1 is LNHDA, CDR2 SQIVND, per germline (reference sequence). The germline V and J ends were trimmed by 3 bases and 4 bases, with 8 bases remaining between them. This CDR3 has 13 amino acids. Here the CDR3 reads CASSIDTPDTQYF. CDR3 bases: TGTGCCAGTAGTATTGATACGCCAGATACGCAGTATTTT. Combining the CDR3 with reference TRBV19 and TRBJ2-3 gives the whole variable domain DGGITQSPKYLFRKEGQNVTLSCEQNLNHDAMYWYRQDPGQGLRLIYYSQIVNDFQKGDIAEGYSVSREKKESFPLTVTSAQKNPTAFYLCASSIDTPDTQYFGPGTRLTVL.

The chain is built from TRBV6-6 and TRBJ2-3; TRBD1 or TRBD2 may be the D gene (5 bases each). The CDR3 runs 14 residues. V lost 1 base, J lost 4 bases, and 9 bases lay in between. The germline CDR1 and CDR2 sequences are MNHNY and SVGAGI (reference sequence). CDR3 amino acids: CASSYWGSADTQYF. As DNA, the CDR3 is TGTGCCAGCAGTTACTGGGGGAGTGCAGATACGCAGTATTTT.

The chain uses TRBV29-1 and TRBJ2-1, with 8 bases matching TRBD1. Trimming removed 3 bases from V and 8 bases from J; junction bases left unmatched: 6. The CDR3 loop spans 13 amino acids. Germline loops: CDR1 SQVTM, CDR2 ANQGSEA. The CDR3 region has the DNA TGCAGCGTTGACCGACAGGGGTGGGATGAGCAGTTCTTC. Translated: CSVDRQGWDEQFF.

The chain combines TRBV4-1 with TRBJ2-5; 8 positions agree with TRBD1. The CDR3 has 15 amino acids. CDR1 is MGHRA and CDR2 is YSYEKL in the germline V gene. V shed 4 bases and J 5 bases; nucleotides not matched to a gene: 9. The CDR3 DNA follows: TGCGCCAGCAGCCCCAGGGAGCAGGGGGCTGAGACCCAGTACTTC. It specifies CASSPREQGAETQYF.

This chain joins TRBV28 and TRBJ2-5; the match to TRBD2 covers 12 bases. V lost 3 bases to trimming and J lost 4 bases; unmatched junction nucleotides: 0. The CDR3 contains 14 residues. Germline loops: CDR1 MDHEN, CDR2 SYDVKM. DNA for the CDR3: TGTGCCAGCAGTTTGACTAGCGGGAGAGAGACCCAGTACTTC. Amino acids: CASSLTSGRETQYF.

The chain couples TRBV7-2 to TRBJ1-1, with TRBD1 matching 8 bases. This CDR3 has 15 residues. CDR1 is SGHTA and CDR2 is FQGNSA in the germline V gene. V shed 4 bases, J shed 4 bases, and the junction held 8 bases outside the gene matches. CDR3 protein: CASSSTQGEGTEAFF. The CDR3 DNA reads as TGTGCCAGCAGCTCCACACAGGGGGAGGGCACTGAAGCTTTCTTT.

J is TRBJ2-2 and V is TRBV28; D remains ambiguous. Per the germline V gene, CDR1 is MDHEN and CDR2 is SYDVKM. The CDR3 consists of 17 residues. V gave up 2 bases and J gave up 0 bases, with 13 bases separating them. CDR3 region: CASSLTQEPANTGELFF. CDR3 in DNA: TGTGCCAGCAGTTTAACGCAGGAGCCCGCGAACACCGGGGAGCTGTTTTTT.

This rearrangement joins TRBV6-5 to TRBJ2-3; no clear D gene. This CDR3 has 13 residues. Germline values: CDR1 MNHEY, CDR2 SVGAGI. Trimming took off 7 bases at V and 2 bases at J, with 10 bases between the two ends. CDR3 protein: CASTPQNTDTQYF. The CDR3 nucleotides read TGTGCCAGCACACCCCAAAACACAGATACGCAGTATTTT.

In DNA, the CDR3 is TGTGCCAGCAGTACCAGGGGAGTCAGGAACATTCAGTACTTC. It yields the protein CASSTRGVRNIQYF. This chain links TRBV28 with TRBJ2-4; the D gene is possibly TRBD1 (6 bases). V was trimmed by 5 bases and J by 7 bases, leaving 15 bases between them. This CDR3 is 14 amino acids long. CDR1 is MDHEN and CDR2 is SYDVKM in the germline V gene. The full variable domain, completed using reference TRBV28 and TRBJ2-4, is DVKVTQSSRYLVKRTGEKVFLECVQDMDHENMFWYRQDPGLGLRLIYFSYDVKMKEKGDIPEGYSVSREKKERFSLILESASTNQTSMYLCASSTRGVRNIQYFGAGTRLSVL.

The chain couples TRBV7-9 to TRBJ2-5; D gene uncertain. From germline, CDR1 is SEHNR and CDR2 FQNEAQ (reference sequence). The CDR3 sequence is 14 residues long. Trimming took off 5 bases at V and 5 bases at J, with 15 bases between the two ends. The CDR3: CASSPLSRSETQYF. CDR3 DNA: TGTGCCAGCAGCCCACTATCGAGGTCGGAGACCCAGTACTTC.

The J gene is TRBJ2-3, the V gene TRBV6-5; D is perhaps TRBD2 (5 bases). Per the germline V gene, CDR1 is MNHEY and CDR2 is SVGAGI. Trimming took 6 bases from V and 3 from J, leaving 13 bases between them. This CDR3 is 14 amino acids long. CDR3 coding DNA: TGTGCCAGCAGCGTAAGCGGCGGAACAGATACGCAGTATTTT. Residues: CASSVSGGTDTQYF.

The J gene is TRBJ2-7, the V gene TRBV11-2; 7 bases agree with TRBD1. After removal of 1 base from V and 5 bases from J, the junction contained 5 bases not matched to a gene. CDR3 length: 14 amino acids. Germline loops: CDR1 SGHAT, CDR2 FQNNGV. The CDR3 coding sequence is TGTGCCAGCAGCTTAGTCAGGGGGAGAAACGAGCAGTACTTC. Translating it yields CASSLVRGRNEQYF.

This clone was seen only once. The genes are TRBV7-2 and TRBJ1-1, with TRBD1 matching 10 bases. This CDR3 region has 14 residues. Germline V gene sequence: CDR1 SGHTA, CDR2 FQGNSA. V gave up 5 bases and J gave up 2 bases; unmatched junction bases: 2. The CDR3 bases are TGTGCCAGCAGCCGGGACAGGGGCAACACTGAAGCTTTCTTT. Translation: CASSRDRGNTEAFF. The whole variable domain, filled in from reference TRBV7-2 and TRBJ1-1, reads GAGVSQSPSNKVTEKGKDVELRCDPISGHTALYWYRQSLGQGLEFLIYFQGNSAPDKSGLPSDRFSAERTGGSVSTLTIQRTQQEDSAVYLCASSRDRGNTEAFFGQGTRLTVV.